Presented here are 23 T cell receptor beta chains from one specimen sequenced in a study of blood T cell repertoires in COVID-19. Assay: immunoSEQ multiplex PCR; the TCRdb copy retains only in-frame clones and omits some. The sample lists roughly 230,000 clones; 80% to 90% were seen once. Material: peripheral blood. The receptors were sampled from a woman of 80 years or more with COVID-19, enrolled during active disease.

The V and J genes are TRBV19 and TRBJ1-1, with D possibly TRBD1 on 5 matching bases. The germline gives CDR1 LNHDA, CDR2 SQIVND (reference sequence). Trimming cost V 8 bases and J 0 bases, with 16 bases left between them. CDR3 length equals 15 residues. CDR3 sequence (DNA): TGTGCCAGTTTGGCCGGGGGTTGGATGAACACTGAAGCTTTCTTT. Encoded protein: CASLAGGWMNTEAFF.

The V gene is TRBV28, the J gene TRBJ1-4; TRBD1 might be the D (5 bases). Trimming stripped 4 bases from V and 0 bases from J, with 9 bases between. Germline CDR1 MDHEN, CDR2 SYDVKM. CDR3 size: 15 residues. CDR3 bases: TGTGCCAGCAGTTCCGGGGGGGCAACTAATGAAAAACTGTTTTTT. It encodes CASSSGGATNEKLFF.

The chain uses TRBV11-2 and TRBJ2-2; maybe TRBD2 (5 bases). The CDR3 runs to 15 residues. Germline V lookup: CDR1 SGHAT, CDR2 FQNNGV. The V gene lost 3 bases and the J gene lost 0 bases, with 8 bases spanning the gap. CDR3 sequence (DNA): TGTGCCAGCAGCTTCGGGGTAGCGAACACCGGGGAGCTGTTTTTT. This sequence encodes CASSFGVANTGELFF.

The V gene is TRBV10-3, the J gene TRBJ2-3, with 8 bases matching TRBD1. This CDR3 has 15 residues. J lost 2 bases, V lost 2 bases, and 3 bases had no gene match. Germline-derived CDR1 and CDR2 are ENHRY and SYGVKD. For the CDR3, the DNA is TGTGCCATCAGTGAGAACAGGGGGGACACAGATACGCAGTATTTT. It translates to CAISENRGDTDTQYF.

The chain carries TRBV10-3 and TRBJ2-2, with D maybe TRBD1 (5 bases). The CDR3 consists of 16 residues. V was cut by 7 bases and J by 0 bases, with 15 bases left in between. The germline gives CDR1 ENHRY, CDR2 SYGVKD. In DNA, the CDR3 is TGTGCCATCACCCCCGGACACTATTCGAACACCGGGGAGCTGTTTTTT. It translates to CAITPGHYSNTGELFF.

The J gene is TRBJ2-7, the V gene TRBV6-5, with D maybe TRBD1 (6 bases). The length of the CDR3 is 15 residues. V was pared by 3 bases and J by 0 bases, with 12 bases between. Germline V gene data show CDR1 as MNHEY and CDR2 as SVGAGI. The CDR3 here is CASSYSATGSYEQYF. Written as DNA, the CDR3 is TGTGCCAGCAGTTATTCGGCGACAGGCTCCTACGAGCAGTACTTC.

V gene TRBV5-4 combines with J gene TRBJ2-1; 10 nucleotides match TRBD2. The germline V gene has CDR1 SGHNT and CDR2 YYREEE (reference sequence). This CDR3 is built from 16 residues. Trimming cost V 1 base and J 7 bases; bases outside gene matches: 8. The CDR3 here is CASSLNPSGGGNEQFF. The CDR3 bases are TGTGCCAGCAGCTTGAATCCCAGCGGGGGGGGAAATGAGCAGTTCTTC.

V gene TRBV18 combines with J gene TRBJ1-5; TRBD1 matches 10 bases. The CDR3 length is 15 residues. CDR1 and CDR2 from the germline V gene are KGHSH and LQKENI. V gave up 4 bases and J gave up 3 bases; unmatched junction bases: 3. The CDR3 here is CASSLGQGDNQPQHF. CDR3 coding DNA: TGTGCCAGCTCACTCGGACAGGGGGACAATCAGCCCCAGCATTTT.

J is TRBJ1-2 and V is TRBV3-1 (or the pseudogene TRBV3-2); D is unclear. CDR1 and CDR2 from the germline V gene are LGHDT and YNNKEL (reference sequence). The V end was cut by 0 bases, the J end by 7 bases, with 3 bases between. The CDR3 sequence is 11 residues long. This chain's CDR3 is CASSQESGYTF. The DNA for the CDR3 is TGTGCCAGCAGCCAAGAGAGTGGCTACACCTTC.

The sample holds one count of this clone. The rearrangement joins TRBV9 to TRBJ1-6; TRBD1 aligns across 8 bases. With 2 bases clipped from V and 10 bases from J, the junction kept 8 bases outside the gene matches. CDR3 length: 15 amino acids. From germline, CDR1 is SGDLS and CDR2 YYNGEE. The CDR3 nucleotides read TGTGCCAGCAGCGTTGGAGGACAGGGACACTCACCCCTCCACTTT. Translated: CASSVGGQGHSPLHF.

The genes are TRBV28 and TRBJ2-7; 9 nucleotides match TRBD1. CDR1 is MDHEN, CDR2 SYDVKM, per germline. V shed 4 bases and J 2 bases; nucleotides not matched to a gene: 3. CDR3 length: 14 residues. As DNA, the CDR3 is TGTGCCAGCAGTTCCGGACAGGGGCCCTACGAGCAGTACGTC. Translating it yields CASSSGQGPYEQYV.

This rearrangement joins TRBV14 to TRBJ2-3; 12 nucleotides match TRBD2. Germline loops: CDR1 SGHDN, CDR2 FVKESK. Trimming at V came to 2 bases and at J to 6 bases, leaving 12 bases not matched to a gene. The CDR3 spans 18 residues. Written as DNA, the CDR3 is TGTGCCAGCAGCCAACCGATCCGACTAGCGGGGGCTGATGATACGCAGTATTTT. It is translated as CASSQPIRLAGADDTQYF.

This clone was counted a few times. The chain is built from TRBV11-1 and TRBJ1-6; the match to TRBD1 covers 7 bases. Looked up from germline, CDR1 is SGHAT and CDR2 is FQDESV (reference sequence). The CDR3 spans 15 residues. Trimming at V came to 5 bases and at J to 7 bases, leaving 8 bases not matched to a gene. In nucleotides, the CDR3 is TGTGCCAGCAGCGAGTCGGACAGGCGGAATTCACCCCTCCACTTT. Its protein is CASSESDRRNSPLHF.

This chain joins TRBV6-5 and TRBJ1-3; 7 bases are a match to TRBD1. Trimming at V came to 2 bases and at J to 2 bases, leaving 0 bases not matched to a gene. CDR3 length: 14 residues. Germline lookup yields CDR1 MNHEY and CDR2 SVGAGI. The CDR3 protein is CASSYRGPGNTIYF. Here the CDR3 DNA reads TGTGCCAGCAGTTACAGGGGGCCTGGAAACACCATATATTTT.

V and J are TRBV28 and TRBJ1-5; perhaps TRBD1 as D (5 bases). This CDR3 region has 13 residues. V was pared by 10 bases and J by 5 bases, with 15 bases between. Per the germline V gene, CDR1 is MDHEN and CDR2 is SYDVKM. CDR3 sequence reads: CATLGGTDQPQHF. CDR3 nucleotide sequence: TGTGCCACCCTGGGGGGGACGGATCAGCCCCAGCATTTT.

This chain joins TRBV2 and TRBJ1-2; D gene ambiguous. The CDR3 extends over 12 amino acids. Germline-derived CDR1 and CDR2 are SNHLY and FYNNEI. Trimming removed 8 bases at V and 4 bases at J, with 11 bases between. The DNA of the CDR3 is TGTGCCAGCGGGCGGGCAGGCTATGGCTACACCTTC. The encoded protein is CASGRAGYGYTF.

The chain employs TRBV7-3 and TRBJ2-1; D possibly corresponds to TRBD2 (7 bases). The CDR3 runs 15 residues. The germline V gene encodes CDR1 SGHTA and CDR2 FQGTGA. V lost 6 bases to trimming and J lost 1 base, with 13 bases between them. The CDR3: CASSQGGGSYNEQFF. In nucleotides, the CDR3 is TGTGCCAGCAGTCAAGGGGGAGGGTCCTACAATGAGCAGTTCTTC.

This chain links TRBV27 with TRBJ1-4, with D perhaps matching TRBD1 (5 bases). The CDR3 sequence is 16 residues long. Deletions cut 1 base from V and 4 bases from J, with 13 bases between. Germline V gene data show CDR1 as MNHEY and CDR2 as SMNVEV (reference sequence). The chain's CDR3 is CASSLFAGEINEKLFF. The CDR3 DNA is TGTGCCAGCAGTTTATTTGCGGGGGAGATTAATGAAAAACTGTTTTTT.

On this clone itself: This sample also contains other DNA sequences that code for the same CDR3. The V gene is TRBV7-9, the J gene TRBJ1-2; D is undetermined. The germline CDR1 and CDR2 sequences are SEHNR and FQNEAQ (reference sequence). V lost 5 bases, J lost 4 bases, and 5 bases lay in between. This CDR3 has 11 amino acids. Here the CDR3 reads CASSPGYGYTF. The CDR3 DNA sequence: TGTGCCAGCAGCCCGGGCTATGGCTACACCTTC.

The V and J genes are TRBV7-9 and TRBJ2-3, with D possibly being TRBD1 (5 bases). Trimming took 1 base from V and 1 from J, leaving 9 bases between them. The CDR3 extends over 15 amino acids. The germline V gene encodes CDR1 SEHNR and CDR2 FQNEAQ (reference sequence). CDR3 in DNA: TGTGCCAGCAGCTTAGGGGGCGGCGGCACAGATACGCAGTATTTT. It translates to CASSLGGGGTDTQYF.

The chain couples TRBV12-3 or TRBV12-4 to TRBJ1-5, with D unclear. The CDR3 length is 13 residues. V was cut by 2 bases and J by 7 bases, with 9 bases left in between. CDR3 sequence (DNA): TGTGCCAGCAGTTTATCGGGGAAGCAGCCCCAGCATTTT. As protein: CASSLSGKQPQHF.

On this clone: A junction boundary mismatches the germline segment, possibly from a read error. The chain carries TRBV7-7 and TRBJ2-1; TRBD2 matches at 11 bases. The germline gives CDR1 SSHAT, CDR2 FNYEAQ (reference sequence). The CDR3 has 15 amino acids. The CDR3 sequence is CASSSGTSGYNEQFF. The CDR3 DNA follows: TGTGCTAGCAGCTCGGGGACTAGCGGCTACAATGAGCAGTTCTTC.

The rearrangement uses TRBV6-1 and TRBJ1-6, with a possible D match to TRBD1 (5 bases). This CDR3 has 15 residues. V dropped 0 bases and J dropped 8 bases, with 11 bases sitting between them. Per the germline V gene, CDR1 is MNHNS and CDR2 is SASEGT. The CDR3 spells CASSEARGGYSPLHF. The DNA of the CDR3 is TGTGCCAGCAGTGAAGCCCGGGGGGGTTATTCACCCCTCCACTTT.